Sequencing of this T cell receptor beta chain was carried out in a study of T cell responses to AZD1222 COVID-19 vaccine. Overall study findings and caveats: Regions 160-218 and 743-854 dominated among vaccine-associated CD4 TCRs spanning spike. Most donors were white British and more were female, and clonal diversity was possibly underestimated.

The CDR3 runs 13 residues. With regard to this clone: Its specificity is not known.

Some second doses came at about 4 weeks and others at about 12 weeks; these were pooled. Here immunoSEQ multiplex PCR was the method, and the copy in TCRdb shows in-frame clones only, minus some. The repertoire holds more than 110,000 clones, with more than 75% as singletons. V usage is TRBV1 and J usage is TRBJ1-1. TRBV1 is listed as a pseudogene. The sequencing used peripheral blood, collected 28 days after the second AZD1222 dose. This receptor was taken from an adult who received the AZD1222 COVID-19 vaccine. The CDR3 sequence is CTSSQDGGTEAFF. The CDR3, as DNA: TGCACCAGCAGCCAAGACGGCGGGACTGAAGCTTTCTTT.